Listed here are 28 T cell receptor beta chains from one sample, sequenced in a study of blood T cell repertoires in COVID-19. This table comes from immunoSEQ multiplex PCR, and its TCRdb copy is limited to in-frame clones, with some not included. The sample lists 60,000 or so clones, more than 80% occurring once. The sequencing sample was made of peripheral blood. These receptors originate from a man older than 75 with acute or convalescent COVID-19.

The V and J genes are TRBV27 and TRBJ2-2, with 9 bases lining up with TRBD2. Germline V lookup: CDR1 MNHEY, CDR2 SMNVEV (reference sequence). Germline trimming cut 6 bases from V and 5 bases from J; bases unmatched to any gene: 10. The CDR3 spans 16 residues. Here the CDR3 DNA reads TGTGCCAGCAGCTGGGCGGGGGGGCTCGAAACCGGGGAGCTGTTTTTT. It specifies CASSWAGGLETGELFF.

Only a few counts were recorded for this clone. The genes are TRBV29-1 and TRBJ1-1; no clear D gene. V was clipped by 4 bases and J by 1 base, with 10 bases between them. CDR3 length: 13 amino acids. In germline, CDR1 is SQVTM, CDR2 ANQGSEA. CDR3 region: CSVGRGGNTEAFF. In nucleotides, the CDR3 is TGCAGCGTTGGTCGGGGAGGGAACACTGAAGCTTTCTTT.

The chain employs TRBV20-1 and TRBJ1-2; D remains ambiguous. The germline V gene has CDR1 DFQATT and CDR2 SNEGSKA (reference sequence). The CDR3 is made up of 11 amino acids. The V end was cut by 5 bases, the J end by 3 bases, with 7 bases between. The CDR3 DNA reads TGCAGTGCTGCGCGAGACTATGGCTACACCTTC. It encodes CSAARDYGYTF.

As DNA, the CDR3 is TGTGCCAGCAGCTTAGAGCAGGGATCCTACGAGCAGTACTTC. It codes for CASSLEQGSYEQYF. This rearrangement joins TRBV7-2 to TRBJ2-7, with D possibly TRBD1 on 5 matching bases. Germline V CDR1 and CDR2: SGHTA, FQGNSA. The V gene lost 1 base and the J gene lost 1 base, with 8 bases spanning the gap. The CDR3 totals 14 residues.

The chain is built from TRBV6-5 and TRBJ2-7; 11 nucleotides align to TRBD1. Germline CDR1 is MNHEY and CDR2 is SVGAGI. The CDR3 consists of 15 residues. The J segment lost 2 bases and the V segment lost 11 bases, leaving 11 bases of the junction unmatched. CDR3 protein: CASRTPGQGAYEQYF. For the CDR3, the DNA is TGTGCCTCCCGGACCCCGGGACAGGGGGCCTACGAGCAGTACTTC.

This CDR3 reads CASSAGQSRNSPLHF. CDR3 DNA sequence: TGTGCCAGCAGCGCCGGACAGTCCCGTAATTCACCCCTCCACTTT. This chain joins TRBV9 and TRBJ1-6; tentative D call: TRBD1 (6 bases). Germline loops: CDR1 SGDLS, CDR2 YYNGEE. V was clipped by 3 bases and J by 6 bases, with 13 bases between them. The CDR3 covers 15 residues.

This clone is a singleton in its sample. The rearrangement uses TRBV19 and TRBJ2-1, with D unresolved. CDR3 size: 13 residues. Trimming cost V 0 bases and J 4 bases, with 4 bases left between them. Germline V lookup: CDR1 LNHDA, CDR2 SQIVND (reference sequence). This chain's CDR3 is CASSIDSYNEQFF. Written as DNA, the CDR3 is TGTGCCAGTAGTATAGATTCATACAATGAGCAGTTCTTC.

This chain uses TRBV27 with TRBJ2-3, with 10 nucleotides matching TRBD2. The CDR3 extends over 20 amino acids. V dropped 1 base and J dropped 3; count of bases not matched to a gene: 16. Germline CDR1 reads MNHEY; CDR2 reads SMNVEV (reference sequence). CDR3 sequence reads: CASSLWSSGGTRLATDTQYF. CDR3 bases: TGTGCCAGCAGTTTATGGTCTAGCGGGGGAACACGACTTGCGACAGATACGCAGTATTTT.

J is TRBJ2-7 and V is TRBV27; 10 positions match TRBD1. The junction had 9 bases not matched to a gene; V was cut back by 6 bases and J by 7 bases. The CDR3 sequence is 14 residues long. Looked up from germline, CDR1 is MNHEY and CDR2 is SMNVEV (reference sequence). The CDR3 sequence: CASRTGTGVLEQYF. CDR3 nucleotide sequence: TGTGCCAGCAGGACCGGGACAGGGGTTTTAGAGCAGTACTTC.

The rearrangement joins TRBV6-5 to TRBJ2-2, with 9 bases lining up with TRBD1. J gave up 6 bases and V 6 bases, and 8 bases lay outside the gene matches. The CDR3 contains 15 residues. Germline V gene lookup returns CDR1 MNHEY and CDR2 SVGAGI. For the CDR3, the DNA is TGTGCCAGCAGGCTCGGGACAGGGACGTCCGGGGAGCTGTTTTTT. Protein product: CASRLGTGTSGELFF.

This chain links TRBV5-1 with TRBJ2-7; 8 bases align to TRBD2. The V gene end was trimmed by 6 bases and the J gene end by 3 bases; junction bases not matched to a gene: 8. Germline values: CDR1 SGHRS, CDR2 YFSETQ. The CDR3 extends over 14 amino acids. In DNA, the CDR3 is TGCGCCAGCAACCGTGACGGGGGGGACTACGAGCAGTACTTC. This translates into CASNRDGGDYEQYF.

The J gene is TRBJ2-7, the V gene TRBV6-5; TRBD1 might be the D (6 bases). Germline CDR1 reads MNHEY; CDR2 reads SVGAGI. The CDR3 runs to 11 residues. The V gene lost 10 bases and the J gene lost 3 bases, with 10 bases spanning the gap. The CDR3, as DNA: TGTGCCACCTACAGGGACTACGAGCAGTACTTC. Residues: CATYRDYEQYF.

The gene calls are TRBV4-1 and TRBJ2-7; 9 nucleotides match TRBD2. This CDR3 region has 11 residues. Germline CDR1 is MGHRA and CDR2 is YSYEKL. The V gene end was trimmed by 3 bases and the J gene end by 13 bases; junction bases not matched to a gene: 4. Written as DNA, the CDR3 is TGCGCCAGCAGCCAGGGACTAGCTGTCTACTTC. Amino acids: CASSQGLAVYF.

For the CDR3, the DNA is TGTGCCAGCTCACCAACAGGCACCTCCTATAATTCACCCCTCCACTTT. The encoded protein is CASSPTGTSYNSPLHF. The V and J genes are TRBV18 and TRBJ1-6; D perhaps matches TRBD1 (5 bases). Germline loops: CDR1 KGHSH, CDR2 LQKENI. The CDR3 runs 16 residues. V was shortened by 2 bases and J by 0 bases, with 8 bases between the two germline ends.

This rearrangement joins TRBV19 to TRBJ2-3, with 7 bases that match TRBD1. The CDR3 runs to 14 residues. V lost 3 bases and J lost 2; bases outside the gene matches: 2. Per the germline V gene, CDR1 is LNHDA and CDR2 is SQIVND (reference sequence). CDR3 protein: CASSMGQITDTQYF. CDR3 bases: TGTGCCAGTAGTATGGGACAGATCACAGATACGCAGTATTTT. Full variable domain (remainder filled in from reference TRBV19 and TRBJ2-3): DGGITQSPKYLFRKEGQNVTLSCEQNLNHDAMYWYRQDPGQGLRLIYYSQIVNDFQKGDIAEGYSVSREKKESFPLTVTSAQKNPTAFYLCASSMGQITDTQYFGPGTRLTVL.

This chain connects TRBV3-1 (or the pseudogene TRBV3-2) to TRBJ2-2; no clear D gene. Trimming removed 6 bases at V and 1 base at J, with 6 bases between. The germline V gene encodes CDR1 LGHDT and CDR2 YNNKEL (reference sequence). The CDR3 runs to 13 residues. CDR3 coding DNA: TGTGCCAGCAGGGCCGAGAACACCGGGGAGCTGTTTTTT. Its protein product is CASRAENTGELFF.

The rearrangement uses TRBV3-1 (or the pseudogene TRBV3-2) and TRBJ2-5, with D perhaps TRBD1 (6 bases). Germline V gene lookup returns CDR1 LGHDT and CDR2 YNNKEL (reference sequence). CDR3 length: 16 residues. Trimming removed 0 bases from V and 1 base from J, with 12 bases in between. In DNA form, the CDR3 reads TGTGCCAGCAGCCAAGATGGATTAGGGGGCCAAGAGACCCAGTACTTC. It yields the protein CASSQDGLGGQETQYF.

The rearrangement uses TRBV14 and TRBJ2-5; TRBD2 might be the D (6 bases). Looked up from germline, CDR1 is SGHDN and CDR2 is FVKESK. Trimming pared 2 bases from V and 3 bases from J, leaving 13 bases between. The CDR3 length is 15 residues. The CDR3 protein is CASSQYLAGKETQYF. The CDR3 region has the DNA TGTGCCAGCAGCCAATACCTTGCGGGGAAAGAGACCCAGTACTTC.

The CDR3 coding sequence is TGTGCCAGCAGCTTGGGGGAGCGAGGGACTGAAGCTTTCTTT. Translation gives CASSLGERGTEAFF. The rearrangement links TRBV5-4 to TRBJ1-1; D gene uncertain. The CDR3 is 14 amino acids. CDR1 and CDR2 (germline): SGHNT, YYREEE (reference sequence). V gave up 0 bases and J gave up 5 bases, with 11 bases separating them.

V and J are TRBV7-2 and TRBJ1-1; weak D call: TRBD1 (5 bases). The V end was cut by 1 base, the J end by 4 bases, with 10 bases between. CDR1 SGHTA and CDR2 FQGNSA come from the germline V gene. The CDR3 totals 14 residues. CDR3 sequence reads: CASSLEGLSTEAFF. CDR3 nucleotides: TGTGCCAGCAGCTTAGAGGGGTTGAGCACTGAAGCTTTCTTT.

This clone was found once. The chain uses TRBV7-9 and TRBJ1-6; possible D gene TRBD1, 5 bases. Trimming removed 1 base at V and 9 bases at J, with 10 bases between. This CDR3 has 14 residues. Per germline, CDR1 SEHNR and CDR2 FQNEAQ (reference sequence). CDR3 sequence reads: CASSLEGFSSPLHF. In DNA, the CDR3 is TGTGCCAGCAGCTTAGAGGGGTTTAGTTCACCCCTCCACTTT.

The V and J genes are TRBV6-5 and TRBJ2-5; TRBD1 agrees at 9 bases. With V trimmed by 6 bases and J by 10 bases, 6 bases remained unmatched. CDR1 is MNHEY and CDR2 is SVGAGI in the germline V gene. The CDR3 length is 12 residues. The DNA for the CDR3 is TGTGCCAGCAGCGGGACAGGGTACTTCCAGTACTTC. As protein: CASSGTGYFQYF.

CDR3 coding DNA: TGCGCCAGCAGCCTGACCGGGACTAGCGGGGGAGGGAGCACAGATACGCAGTATTTT. Residues: CASSLTGTSGGGSTDTQYF. J is TRBJ2-3 and V is TRBV4-1; TRBD2 agrees at 14 bases. This CDR3 has 19 residues. Germline V lookup: CDR1 MGHRA, CDR2 YSYEKL. V lost 4 bases to trimming and J lost 0 bases; unmatched junction nucleotides: 9.

This sequence joins TRBV10-1 and TRBJ2-1; TRBD2 agrees at 9 bases. The CDR3 runs 17 residues. Germline V lookup: CDR1 WNHNN, CDR2 SYGVQD (reference sequence). The junction had 8 bases not matched to a gene; V was cut back by 0 bases and J by 5 bases. The CDR3 nucleotides read TGCGCCAGCAGTGAGTCTAGCGGGGGCTACGGGGACAATGAGCAGTTCTTC. Its protein is CASSESSGGYGDNEQFF.

V usage is TRBV5-1 and J usage is TRBJ1-6; D gene uncertain. Germline V CDR1 and CDR2: SGHRS, YFSETQ. Trimming removed 0 bases at V and 7 bases at J, with 11 bases between. The CDR3 is 15 residues long. CDR3 residues: CASSLVDSGNSPLHF. DNA of the CDR3: TGCGCCAGCAGCTTGGTTGATTCGGGGAATTCACCCCTCCACTTT.

The CDR3 is CASSQDPSSYNEQFF. The CDR3 DNA is TGTGCCAGCAGCCAAGATCCCTCCTCCTACAATGAGCAGTTCTTC. The chain couples TRBV3-1 (or the pseudogene TRBV3-2) to TRBJ2-1; the D is unclear. The germline CDR1 and CDR2 sequences are LGHDT and YNNKEL (reference sequence). V shed 0 bases and J shed 0 bases, with 6 bases lying between them. This CDR3 spans 15 amino acids.

This clone was seen only once. This chain joins TRBV18 and TRBJ2-2; D gene uncertain. Looked up from germline, CDR1 is KGHSH and CDR2 is LQKENI. The CDR3 is 15 amino acids. Between the trimmed V and J ends, which lost 6 bases and 2 bases, there was a span of 13 bases. The CDR3 sequence is CASSPVTGNTGELFF. In DNA form, the CDR3 reads TGTGCCAGCTCCCCCGTAACGGGTAACACCGGGGAGCTGTTTTTT.

This clone was detected only a few times. The chain joins TRBV19 to TRBJ1-3, with a possible D match to TRBD1 (6 bases). The CDR3 runs to 16 residues. From germline, CDR1 is LNHDA and CDR2 SQIVND (reference sequence). The V end lost 3 bases, the J end lost 2 bases, and 14 bases lay between the germline ends. The CDR3, as DNA: TGTGCCAGTAGTATTCAAGCAGGGGCACCTGGAAACACCATATATTTT. It specifies CASSIQAGAPGNTIYF.